This T cell receptor beta chain comes out of a study of T cells in localized non-small cell lung cancer. Trimming pared 2 bases from V and 0 bases from J, leaving 14 bases between. This CDR3 is built from 16 residues. CDR1 is SNHLY, CDR2 FYNNEI, per germline. This clone has only a few counts. Sequencing used immunoSEQ multiplex PCR; TCRdb keeps in-frame clones, though not all of them. Altogether around 1,800 clones are present, less than 35% being singletons, with the ten largest covering roughly 30%. The sequence derives from a female donor older than 55 with stage I lung adenocarcinoma. The material was normal lung tissue next to the tumor, obtained before any cancer treatment. The V gene is TRBV2, the J gene TRBJ2-7; D is possibly TRBD1 or TRBD2 (6 bases each). The CDR3 protein is CASSEPGALSSYEQYF. CDR3 DNA: TGTGCCAGCAGTGAACCGGGGGCGTTGAGCTCCTACGAGCAGTACTTC.